Following are 8 T cell receptor beta chains from one sample sequenced in a study of breast tumors, draining lymph nodes, adjacent tissues. Breast cancer patients provided tissue from their axillary draining lymph nodes. TCRdb ran MiXCR on the multiplex PCR reads and lists one entry per CDR3 protein. This table holds approximately 300,000 distinct CDR3 sequences, 30% found once. Sequencing was performed on axillary lymph node tissue. These receptors all come from a female donor with breast cancer. Some clones in this sample may be carry-over from other donors' samples.

This clonotype was detected a few times. The chain has TRBV3-1 and TRBJ2-1; 10 bases map to TRBD2. Germline V CDR1 and CDR2: LGHDT, YNNKEL (reference sequence). V gave up 2 bases and J gave up 5 bases; unmatched junction bases: 6. This CDR3 has 16 amino acids. CDR3 coding DNA: TGTGCCAGCAGCCAATTTAGCGGGAGGTATGACAATGAGCAGTTCTTC. Residues: CASSQFSGRYDNEQFF.

Ten or more counts support this clonotype. The J gene is TRBJ2-5, the V gene TRBV4-3; D is unclear. The CDR3 runs 15 residues. V was trimmed by 1 base and J by 5 bases, leaving 14 bases between them. Germline values: CDR1 LGHNA, CDR2 YSLEER. The CDR3 spells CASSQVRSSWETQYF. The CDR3 DNA reads TGCGCCAGCAGCCAAGTACGCTCTAGTTGGGAGACCCAGTACTTC.

About this clonotype: Since a much larger clone is just one base distant, this may be a read error. V is TRBV20-1 and J is TRBJ2-7; D tentatively reads TRBD1 or TRBD2 (6 bases each). This CDR3 region has 13 residues. Per the germline V gene, CDR1 is DFQATT and CDR2 is SNEGSKA (reference sequence). The CDR3 bases are TGCAGTGCTAGCGGGGGCCCCTCCTACGCGCAGTACTTC. As protein: CSASGGPSYAQYF.

This clonotype has at least ten counts. The V and J genes are TRBV20-1 and TRBJ2-5; D not certain. The CDR3 runs to 12 residues. CDR1 and CDR2 (germline): DFQATT, SNEGSKA (reference sequence). Trimming took off 6 bases at V and 0 bases at J, with 8 bases between the two ends. This CDR3 reads CSARLYQETQYF. The CDR3, as DNA: TGCAGTGCCCGGCTGTACCAAGAGACCCAGTACTTC.

The CDR3 DNA sequence: TGTGCCAGCACCCCTAGACAGGAGAGTGGCTACACCTTC. Translating gives CASTPRQESGYTF. This chain uses TRBV2 with TRBJ1-2; D is possibly TRBD1 (6 bases). This CDR3 comprises 13 residues. Trimming shortened V by 7 bases and J by 7 bases, and 16 bases separated the two germline ends. CDR1 is SNHLY and CDR2 is FYNNEI in the germline V gene.

In the case of this clonotype: A much larger clone is a single base away; this may be a read error. The chain recombines TRBV30 with TRBJ2-7, with 8 bases matching TRBD1. In germline, CDR1 is GTSNPN, CDR2 SVGIG (reference sequence). With 5 bases clipped from V and 2 bases from J, the junction kept 5 bases outside the gene matches. The CDR3 loop spans 13 amino acids. The CDR3 bases are TGTGCCTGGGACAGGGGAAACCCCTACGAGCAGTACTTC. Its protein product is CAWDRGNPYEQYF. Full variable domain (outside the CDR3, taken from reference TRBV30 and TRBJ2-7): SQTIHQWPATLVQPVGSPLSLECTVEGTSNPNLYWYRQAAGRGLQLLFYSVGIGQISSEVPQNLSASRPQDRQFILSSKKLLLSDSGFYLCAWDRGNPYEQYFGPGTRLTVT.

This clonotype was observed at least ten times. The gene calls are TRBV4-1 and TRBJ2-7; 9 nucleotides line up with TRBD2. Germline assignment: CDR1 MGHRA and CDR2 YSYEKL. J was trimmed by 5 bases and V by 4 bases; bases with no gene match: 3. This CDR3 is 13 amino acids long. The CDR3 spells CASSLRTSDEQYF. CDR3 DNA: TGCGCCAGCAGCCTTCGGACTAGCGACGAGCAGTACTTC.

In its sample, this clonotype was seen many times. The CDR3 DNA sequence: TGCAGTGCTAGAGATGATACACGGGCCCATGAGCAGTTCTTC. It yields the protein CSARDDTRAHEQFF. The chain combines TRBV20-1 with TRBJ2-1; no firm D call. From germline, CDR1 is DFQATT and CDR2 SNEGSKA (reference sequence). Trimming took off 0 bases at V and 8 bases at J, with 14 bases between the two ends. The CDR3 loop spans 14 amino acids.